This T cell receptor (beta chain) was observed in a study of shared clonotypes between healthy human individuals. Study-level background: For every donor, three CD4 naive, three CD4 memory, two CD8 naive and one CD8 memory plates were used.

Study observations and caveats: Clonotype sharing levels among donors were expected to vary with sequencing depth. The represented genetic and exposure-history diversity was limited by the small number of donors. Among four donors, roughly 5.4% of naive CD4 clonotypes were found in common.

This table comes from immunoSEQ multiplex PCR, and its TCRdb copy is limited to in-frame clones, with some not included. The sample carries roughly 1,000,000 clones, around 78% recorded once. Remarks on this clone: Its antigen remains unknown.

Sequenced input: memory CD4+ T cells from PBMCs. Noted subset: CD45RA-negative fraction. This sequence was found in a man aged 18 to 29 in good health. Some clones in this sample may be carry-over from other donors' samples.

The chain's CDR3 is CASSLSTGRTGPRDEAFF. CDR3 nucleotides: TGCGCCAGCAGCTTGAGTACCGGTAGGACAGGGCCCCGAGATGAAGCTTTCTTT. The chain employs TRBV5-1 and TRBJ1-1; 8 nucleotides align to TRBD1. Germline assignment: CDR1 SGHRS and CDR2 YFSETQ. J was trimmed by 7 bases and V by 1 base; bases with no gene match: 18. CDR3 size: 18 residues.